The rows below give T cell receptor beta chains drawn from one sample of a study of technical replicates of blood from a few donors. TCRdb keeps only in-frame clones here, not all; method: immunoSEQ multiplex PCR. The profile shows roughly 85,000 clones, over 85% of them singletons. Sequenced input: T cells isolated from PBMCs. These receptors all come from a human donor in good health. The CDR3 runs from the conserved cysteine through the conserved F or W. Each record gives: V gene, D gene, J gene, clone size, CDR3 protein, CDR3 DNA. D genes are given only for firm matches. Only part of the rows carry a size: once, few, many, or a class if the clone is expanded.

V gene: TRBV5-1
D gene: NA
J gene: TRBJ2-1
clone size: NA
CDR3 protein: CASSSRTVYNEQFF
CDR3 DNA: TGCGCCAGCAGCTCCCGGACAGTTTACAATGAGCAGTTCTTC

V gene: TRBV9
D gene: TRBD2
J gene: TRBJ2-5
clone size: NA
CDR3 protein: CASSVGGLAGGPVGETQYF
CDR3 DNA: TGTGCCAGCAGCGTAGGCGGACTAGCGGGGGGGCCCGTAGGAGAGACCCAGTACTTC

V gene: TRBV2
D gene: TRBD1
J gene: TRBJ1-5
clone size: NA
CDR3 protein: CASSPRGADQPQHF
CDR3 DNA: TGTGCCAGCAGTCCCAGGGGGGCCGATCAGCCCCAGCATTTT

V gene: TRBV6-6
D gene: NA
J gene: TRBJ1-1
clone size: NA
CDR3 protein: CASTDRLNTEAFF
CDR3 DNA: TGTGCCAGCACAGACAGACTGAACACTGAAGCTTTCTTT

V gene: TRBV9
D gene: TRBD2
J gene: TRBJ2-3
clone size: NA
CDR3 protein: CASSVTSGGDYTDTQYF
CDR3 DNA: TGTGCCAGCAGCGTAACTAGCGGGGGAGACTACACAGATACGCAGTATTTT

V gene: TRBV5-6
D gene: TRBD2
J gene: TRBJ2-7
clone size: NA
CDR3 protein: CASSLDRGTSGSRSYEQYF
CDR3 DNA: TGTGCCAGCAGCTTGGATCGCGGGACTAGCGGATCCCGCTCCTACGAGCAGTACTTC

V gene: TRBV6-5
D gene: NA
J gene: TRBJ2-5
clone size: NA
CDR3 protein: CASSWGHNQETQYF
CDR3 DNA: TGTGCCAGCAGCTGGGGCCATAACCAAGAGACCCAGTACTTC

V gene: TRBV5-6
D gene: NA
J gene: TRBJ2-1
clone size: NA
CDR3 protein: CASRVVGGPENEQFF
CDR3 DNA: TGTGCCAGTCGGGTGGTCGGGGGGCCTGAAAATGAGCAGTTCTTC

V gene: TRBV6-1
D gene: NA
J gene: TRBJ2-5
clone size: NA
CDR3 protein: CASSEAFFGGTQYF
CDR3 DNA: TGTGCCAGCAGTGAAGCGTTTTTCGGGGGGACCCAGTACTTC

V gene: TRBV19
D gene: TRBD1
J gene: TRBJ1-6
clone size: NA
CDR3 protein: CASSSDDRVSPLHF
CDR3 DNA: TGTGCCAGTAGTTCCGACGACAGGGTTTCACCCCTCCACTTT

V gene: TRBV12-5
D gene: TRBD1
J gene: TRBJ1-5
clone size: NA
CDR3 protein: CASGWAPQQGANQPQHF
CDR3 DNA: TGTGCTAGTGGTTGGGCCCCCCAGCAGGGGGCCAATCAGCCCCAGCATTTT

V gene: TRBV11-2
D gene: NA
J gene: TRBJ2-7
clone size: NA
CDR3 protein: CASSLRGDTPYEQYF
CDR3 DNA: TGTGCCAGCAGCTTACGAGGGGACACGCCCTACGAGCAGTACTTC

V gene: TRBV10-3
D gene: NA
J gene: TRBJ2-3
clone size: NA
CDR3 protein: CAISERLASTDTQYF
CDR3 DNA: TGTGCCATCAGCGAAAGACTCGCTAGCACAGATACGCAGTATTTT

V gene: TRBV5-6
D gene: NA
J gene: TRBJ1-1
clone size: NA
CDR3 protein: CASSLGTNTEAFF
CDR3 DNA: TGTGCCAGCAGCTTGGGTACTAACACTGAAGCTTTCTTT

V gene: TRBV9
D gene: NA
J gene: TRBJ2-1
clone size: NA
CDR3 protein: CASSVGPADNEQFF
CDR3 DNA: TGTGCCAGCAGCGTTGGGCCAGCAGACAATGAGCAGTTCTTC

V gene: TRBV4-1
D gene: TRBD2
J gene: TRBJ2-5
clone size: NA
CDR3 protein: CASSQGGLAGAETQYF
CDR3 DNA: TGCGCCAGCAGCCAAGGGGGACTAGCGGGAGCAGAGACCCAGTACTTC

V gene: TRBV7-6
D gene: NA
J gene: TRBJ1-3
clone size: few
CDR3 protein: CASRTVGNTIYF
CDR3 DNA: TGTGCCAGCCGCACAGTCGGAAACACCATATATTTT

V gene: TRBV5-6
D gene: TRBD1
J gene: TRBJ1-3
clone size: NA
CDR3 protein: CASSPGQGRNTIYF
CDR3 DNA: TGTGCCAGCAGCCCCGGACAGGGGAGAAACACCATATATTTT

V gene: TRBV19
D gene: TRBD1
J gene: TRBJ1-1
clone size: NA
CDR3 protein: CASFDRVETEAFF
CDR3 DNA: TGTGCCAGTTTTGACAGGGTCGAAACTGAAGCTTTCTTT

V gene: TRBV9
D gene: NA
J gene: TRBJ1-2
clone size: once
CDR3 protein: CASSVGPADGYTF
CDR3 DNA: TGTGCCAGCAGCGTAGGGCCGGCGGATGGCTACACCTTC

V gene: TRBV2
D gene: TRBD2
J gene: TRBJ2-1
clone size: NA
CDR3 protein: CASQRGSSYNEQFF
CDR3 DNA: TGTGCCAGCCAGCGGGGTTCATCCTACAATGAGCAGTTCTTC

V gene: TRBV2
D gene: NA
J gene: TRBJ1-1
clone size: NA
CDR3 protein: CASKKNKNTEAFF
CDR3 DNA: TGTGCCAGCAAAAAAAACAAGAACACTGAAGCTTTCTTT

V gene: TRBV7-9
D gene: TRBD2
J gene: TRBJ2-2
clone size: once
CDR3 protein: CASTDGLAGVGELFF
CDR3 DNA: TGTGCCAGCACCGACGGTCTAGCGGGGGTCGGGGAGCTGTTTTTT

V gene: TRBV7-2
D gene: TRBD2
J gene: TRBJ2-5
clone size: NA
CDR3 protein: CASRGPGLLAGVQETQYF
CDR3 DNA: TGTGCCAGCAGGGGACCTGGACTACTAGCGGGGGTTCAAGAGACCCAGTACTTC

V gene: TRBV7-3
D gene: NA
J gene: TRBJ2-7
clone size: NA
CDR3 protein: CASSRRDVTRYEQYF
CDR3 DNA: TGTGCCAGCAGCCGCAGGGATGTGACTCGTTACGAGCAGTACTTC

V gene: TRBV5-4
D gene: NA
J gene: TRBJ1-1
clone size: few
CDR3 protein: CASSLLGGNTEAFF
CDR3 DNA: TGTGCCAGCAGCCTGCTGGGGGGGAACACTGAAGCTTTCTTT

V gene: TRBV6-5
D gene: TRBD2
J gene: TRBJ2-1
clone size: NA
CDR3 protein: CASSPRGRAENEQFF
CDR3 DNA: TGTGCCAGCAGCCCGCGGGGGAGGGCCGAAAATGAGCAGTTCTTC

V gene: TRBV10-2
D gene: NA
J gene: TRBJ1-3
clone size: NA
CDR3 protein: CASSEFLQDFSGNTIYF
CDR3 DNA: TGCGCCAGCAGTGAGTTCCTCCAGGACTTCTCTGGAAACACCATATATTTT

V gene: TRBV18
D gene: NA
J gene: TRBJ1-2
clone size: NA
CDR3 protein: CASSPLTEGSNYGYTF
CDR3 DNA: TGTGCCAGCTCACCACTGACGGAGGGAAGTAACTATGGCTACACCTTC

V gene: TRBV28
D gene: NA
J gene: TRBJ1-2
clone size: NA
CDR3 protein: CASSLQQGVGGYTF
CDR3 DNA: TGTGCCAGCAGTTTACAACAAGGAGTTGGAGGCTACACCTTC

V gene: TRBV12-5
D gene: TRBD2
J gene: TRBJ2-1
clone size: NA
CDR3 protein: CASGFTPDGTITYNEQFF
CDR3 DNA: TGTGCTAGTGGTTTTACGCCCGATGGGACTATCACCTACAATGAGCAGTTCTTC

V gene: TRBV28
D gene: NA
J gene: TRBJ2-1
clone size: NA
CDR3 protein: CASSSSPTTAKRQFF
CDR3 DNA: TGTGCCAGCAGTTCGAGCCCAACCACCGCAAAAAGGCAGTTCTTC

V gene: TRBV2
D gene: TRBD1
J gene: TRBJ2-2
clone size: NA
CDR3 protein: CASSPRAAGGNTGELFF
CDR3 DNA: TGTGCCAGCAGTCCACGGGCGGCAGGGGGGAACACCGGGGAGCTGTTTTTT

V gene: TRBV28
D gene: TRBD1
J gene: TRBJ1-1
clone size: NA
CDR3 protein: CASNPGQGDTEAFF
CDR3 DNA: TGTGCCAGCAACCCGGGACAGGGAGACACTGAAGCTTTCTTT

V gene: TRBV28
D gene: TRBD1
J gene: TRBJ1-1
clone size: NA
CDR3 protein: CASSLTGARNTEAFF
CDR3 DNA: TGTGCCAGCAGTTTGACAGGGGCGAGGAACACTGAAGCTTTCTTT

V gene: TRBV23-1
D gene: NA
J gene: TRBJ1-3
clone size: NA
CDR3 protein: CASSQPPNDLGAWASGNTIYF
CDR3 DNA: TGCGCCAGCAGTCAACCTCCCAACGATCTAGGGGCCTGGGCGTCTGGAAACACCATATATTTT

V gene: TRBV4-1
D gene: NA
J gene: TRBJ1-5
clone size: NA
CDR3 protein: CASSQTEDNQPQHF
CDR3 DNA: TGCGCCAGCAGCCAGACAGAGGATAATCAGCCCCAGCATTTT

V gene: TRBV7-2
D gene: NA
J gene: TRBJ2-5
clone size: NA
CDR3 protein: CASSPGRAQYF
CDR3 DNA: TGTGCCAGCAGCCCCGGGCGGGCCCAGTACTTC

V gene: TRBV21-1
D gene: NA
J gene: TRBJ1-1
clone size: few
CDR3 protein: CAQPPSGQTNTEAFF
CDR3 DNA: TGTGCCCAGCCCCCCTCGGGACAGACTAACACTGAAGCTTTCTTT

V gene: TRBV5-1
D gene: NA
J gene: TRBJ2-5
clone size: NA
CDR3 protein: CASSLEGHPQETQYF
CDR3 DNA: TGCGCCAGCAGCTTGGAGGGACATCCCCAAGAGACCCAGTACTTC

V gene: TRBV5-4
D gene: TRBD2
J gene: TRBJ2-7
clone size: NA
CDR3 protein: CASSSMTSGGEKQYF
CDR3 DNA: TGTGCCAGCAGCTCGATGACTAGCGGGGGCGAAAAGCAGTACTTC